This T cell receptor beta chain is drawn from a study of blood T cell repertoires in COVID-19. At the level of the study: COVID-19 samples collected from the United States, Italy and Spain covered acute and convalescent phases. The analysed material was cDNA or gDNA that came from T cells, B-cell-depleted T cells, or PBMCs.

As handled by the study authors: Reference gene primer amplification yielded estimated nucleated cell counts. TCRdb's copy holds only in-frame clones and misses some; the assay was immunoSEQ multiplex PCR. That table furnishes V, J and clone size, whereas the DNA furnished D and trimming. The sample lists over 250,000 clones, roughly 87% occurring once. The CDR3 sequence is 14 residues long. The germline V and J ends were trimmed by 5 bases and 4 bases, with 14 bases remaining between them. The germline V gene encodes CDR1 SGHTA and CDR2 FQGTGA. This receptor was obtained from a woman in her 30s with acute or convalescent COVID-19. The sample was peripheral blood. This chain connects TRBV7-3 to TRBJ2-5, with TRBD2 as a possible D gene (5 bases). Here the CDR3 DNA reads TGTGCCAGCAGCCGAGGGCCCGTAGGAGAGACCCAGTACTTC. Translated: CASSRGPVGETQYF. Variable domain in full (rest from reference TRBV7-3 and TRBJ2-5): GAGVSQTPSNKVTEKGKYVELRCDPISGHTALYWYRQSLGQGPEFLIYFQGTGAADDSGLPNDRFFAVRPEGSVSTLKIQRTERGDSAVYLCASSRGPVGETQYFGPGTRLLVL.